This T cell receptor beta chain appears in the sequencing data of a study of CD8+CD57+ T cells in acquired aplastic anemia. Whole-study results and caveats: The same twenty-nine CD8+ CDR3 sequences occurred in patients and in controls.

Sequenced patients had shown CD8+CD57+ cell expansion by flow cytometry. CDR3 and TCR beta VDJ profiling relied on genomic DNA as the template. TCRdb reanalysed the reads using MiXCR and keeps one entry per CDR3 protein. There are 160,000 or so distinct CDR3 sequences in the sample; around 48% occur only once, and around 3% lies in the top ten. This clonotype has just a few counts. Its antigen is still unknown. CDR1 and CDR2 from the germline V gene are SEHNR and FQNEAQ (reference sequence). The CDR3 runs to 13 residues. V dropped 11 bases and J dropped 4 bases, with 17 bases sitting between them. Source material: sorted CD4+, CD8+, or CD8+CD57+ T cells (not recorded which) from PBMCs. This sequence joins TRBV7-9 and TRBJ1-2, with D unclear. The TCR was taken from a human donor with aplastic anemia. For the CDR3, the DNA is TGTGCCCTGTATGGACCGGCTATCTATGGCTACACCTTC. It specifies CALYGPAIYGYTF.